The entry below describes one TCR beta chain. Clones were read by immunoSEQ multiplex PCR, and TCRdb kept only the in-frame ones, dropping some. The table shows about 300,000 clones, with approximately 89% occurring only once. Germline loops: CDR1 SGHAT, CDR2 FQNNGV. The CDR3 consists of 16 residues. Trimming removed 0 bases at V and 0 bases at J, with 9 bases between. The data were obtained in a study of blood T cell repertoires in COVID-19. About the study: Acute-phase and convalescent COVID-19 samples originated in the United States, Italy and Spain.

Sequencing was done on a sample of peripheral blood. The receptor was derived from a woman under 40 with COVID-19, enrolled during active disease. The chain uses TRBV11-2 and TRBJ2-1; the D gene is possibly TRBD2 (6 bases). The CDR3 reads CASSLDARGSYNEQFF. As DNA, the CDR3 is TGTGCCAGCAGCTTAGATGCGCGGGGCTCCTACAATGAGCAGTTCTTC. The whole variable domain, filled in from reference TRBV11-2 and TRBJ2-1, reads EAGVAQSPRYKIIEKRQSVAFWCNPISGHATLYWYQQILGQGPKLLIQFQNNGVVDDSQLPKDRFSAERLKGVDSTLKIQPAKLEDSAVYLCASSLDARGSYNEQFFGPGTRLTVL.